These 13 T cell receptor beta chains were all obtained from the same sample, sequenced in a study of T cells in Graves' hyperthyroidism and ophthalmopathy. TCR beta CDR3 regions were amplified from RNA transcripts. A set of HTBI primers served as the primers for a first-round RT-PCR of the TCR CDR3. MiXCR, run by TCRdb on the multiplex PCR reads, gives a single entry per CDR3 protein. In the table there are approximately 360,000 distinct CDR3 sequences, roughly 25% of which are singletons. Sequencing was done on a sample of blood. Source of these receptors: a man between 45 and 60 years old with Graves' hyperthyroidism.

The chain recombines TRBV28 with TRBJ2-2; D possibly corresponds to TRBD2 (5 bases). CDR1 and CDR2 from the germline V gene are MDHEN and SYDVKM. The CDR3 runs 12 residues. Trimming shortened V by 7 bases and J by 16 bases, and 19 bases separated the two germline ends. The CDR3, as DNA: TGTGCCAGCACCTCGGCCGGGGTGTCGCCGTTTTTT. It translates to CASTSAGVSPFF.

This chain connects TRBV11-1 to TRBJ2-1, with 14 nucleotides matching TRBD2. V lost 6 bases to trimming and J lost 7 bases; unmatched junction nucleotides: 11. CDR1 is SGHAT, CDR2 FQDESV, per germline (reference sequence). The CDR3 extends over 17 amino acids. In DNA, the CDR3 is TGTGCCAGCAGTCCCGGGACTAGCGGGGGCCTCTTAAATGAGCAGTTCTTC. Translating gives CASSPGTSGGLLNEQFF.

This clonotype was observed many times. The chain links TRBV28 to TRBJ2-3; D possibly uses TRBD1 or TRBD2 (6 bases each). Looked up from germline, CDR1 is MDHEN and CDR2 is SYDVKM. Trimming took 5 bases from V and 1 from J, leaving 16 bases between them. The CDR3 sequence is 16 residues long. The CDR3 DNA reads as TGTGCCAGCAGTCTTTTCGGGGGCCTCGGCACAGATACGCAGTATTTT. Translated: CASSLFGGLGTDTQYF. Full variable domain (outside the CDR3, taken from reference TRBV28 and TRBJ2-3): DVKVTQSSRYLVKRTGEKVFLECVQDMDHENMFWYRQDPGLGLRLIYFSYDVKMKEKGDIPEGYSVSREKKERFSLILESASTNQTSMYLCASSLFGGLGTDTQYFGPGTRLTVL.

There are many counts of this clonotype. The CDR3 here is CASSFSRGLLTYEQYF. The DNA for the CDR3 is TGCGCCAGCAGCTTCTCCAGAGGACTGTTAACCTACGAGCAGTACTTC. The V call is TRBV5-1, the J call TRBJ2-7; tentative D call: TRBD2 (5 bases). This CDR3 comprises 16 residues. The germline V gene encodes CDR1 SGHRS and CDR2 YFSETQ. V was shortened by 2 bases and J by 2 bases, with 17 bases between the two germline ends.

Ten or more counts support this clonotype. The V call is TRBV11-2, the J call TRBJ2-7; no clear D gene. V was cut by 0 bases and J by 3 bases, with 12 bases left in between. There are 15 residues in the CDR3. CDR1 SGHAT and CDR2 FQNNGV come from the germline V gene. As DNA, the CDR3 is TGTGCCAGCAGCTTAGACCTCGGGTCTTTCTACGAGCAGTACTTC. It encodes CASSLDLGSFYEQYF.

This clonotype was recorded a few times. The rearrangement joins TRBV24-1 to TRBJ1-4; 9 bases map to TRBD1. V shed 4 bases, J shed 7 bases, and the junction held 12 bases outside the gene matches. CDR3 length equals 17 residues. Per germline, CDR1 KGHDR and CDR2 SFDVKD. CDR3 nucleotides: TGTGCCACCAGTGACCCACACAGGGGGCCCTTTCCTGAAAAACTGTTTTTT. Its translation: CATSDPHRGPFPEKLFF.

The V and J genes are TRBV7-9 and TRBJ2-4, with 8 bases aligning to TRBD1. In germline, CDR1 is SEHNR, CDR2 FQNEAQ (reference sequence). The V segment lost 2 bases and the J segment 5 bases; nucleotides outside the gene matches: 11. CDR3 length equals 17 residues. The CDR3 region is CASSLIGTATGENIQYF. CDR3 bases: TGTGCCAGCAGCTTAATCGGAACGGCGACAGGGGAAAACATTCAGTACTTC.

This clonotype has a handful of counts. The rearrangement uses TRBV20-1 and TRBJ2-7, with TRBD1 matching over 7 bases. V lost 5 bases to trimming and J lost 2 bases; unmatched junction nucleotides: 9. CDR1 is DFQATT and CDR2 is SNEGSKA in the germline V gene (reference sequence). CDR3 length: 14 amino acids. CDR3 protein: CSAYRDSAPYEQYF. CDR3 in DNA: TGCAGTGCTTACCGGGACAGTGCTCCCTACGAGCAGTACTTC.

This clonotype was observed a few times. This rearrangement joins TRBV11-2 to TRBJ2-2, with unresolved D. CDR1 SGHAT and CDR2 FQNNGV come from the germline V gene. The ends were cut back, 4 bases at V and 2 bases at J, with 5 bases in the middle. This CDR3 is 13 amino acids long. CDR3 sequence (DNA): TGTGCCAGCAGCTCCCAAAACACCGGGGAGCTGTTTTTT. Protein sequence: CASSSQNTGELFF.

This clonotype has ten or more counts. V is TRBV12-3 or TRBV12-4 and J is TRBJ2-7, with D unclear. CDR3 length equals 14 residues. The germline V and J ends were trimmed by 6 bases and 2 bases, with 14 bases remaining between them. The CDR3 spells CASSGDESAYEQYF. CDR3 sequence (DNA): TGTGCCAGCAGCGGCGACGAGTCGGCCTACGAGCAGTACTTC.

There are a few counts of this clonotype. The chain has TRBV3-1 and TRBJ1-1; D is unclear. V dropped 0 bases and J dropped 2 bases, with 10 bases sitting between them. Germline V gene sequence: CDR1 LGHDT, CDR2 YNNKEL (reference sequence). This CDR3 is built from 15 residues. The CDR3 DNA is TGTGCCAGCAGCCAAGATGACGAGGGAAACACTGAAGCTTTCTTT. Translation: CASSQDDEGNTEAFF. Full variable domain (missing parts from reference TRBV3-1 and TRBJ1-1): DTAVSQTPKYLVTQMGNDKSIKCEQNLGHDTMYWYKQDSKKFLKIMFSYNNKELIINETVPNRFSPKSPDKAHLNLHINSLELGDSAVYFCASSQDDEGNTEAFFGQGTRLTVV.

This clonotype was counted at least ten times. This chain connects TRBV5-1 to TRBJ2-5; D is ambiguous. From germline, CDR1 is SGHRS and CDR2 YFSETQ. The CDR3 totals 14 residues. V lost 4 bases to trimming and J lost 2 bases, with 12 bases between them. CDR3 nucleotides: TGCGCCAGCAGCCTGGGTGAGCGTCAAGAGACCCAGTACTTC. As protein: CASSLGERQETQYF.

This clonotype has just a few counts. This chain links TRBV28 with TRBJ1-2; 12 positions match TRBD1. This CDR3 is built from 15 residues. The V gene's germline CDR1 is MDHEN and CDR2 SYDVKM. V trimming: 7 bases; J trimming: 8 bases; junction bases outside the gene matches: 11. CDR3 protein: CASISGQGALVGYTF. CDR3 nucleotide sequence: TGTGCCAGCATATCGGGACAGGGGGCATTAGTGGGCTACACCTTC.